This TCR beta chain was sequenced during a study of identical twins. With 5 bases removed from V and 10 bases from J, the gap between germline ends came to 12 bases. Germline CDR1 SGHAT, CDR2 FQNNGV. CDR3 length equals 12 residues. TCRdb reanalysed the 5' RACE reads using MiXCR and keeps one entry per CDR3 protein. Among approximately 230,000 distinct CDR3 sequences listed, 6.5% were seen once. This clonotype was detected ten times or more. These data are also associated with another study on T cells expressing NK-cell markers.

The sequence derives from a woman younger than 35 in good health. The sequencing input was CD8+ T cells sorted from blood. The genes are TRBV11-2 and TRBJ2-1; D perhaps matches TRBD1 (6 bases). CDR3 sequence reads: CASSPGVGEQFF. The DNA for the CDR3 is TGTGCCAGCAGCCCAGGGGTTGGGGAGCAGTTCTTC.